This TCR beta chain appears in the sequencing data of a study of response to subunit inactivated influenza vaccine. This clonotype was found many times. Antigen unknown. Findings and caveats of the study: The authors proposed limited new T cell recruitment per seasonal influenza vaccination.

The CDR3 totals 12 residues. CDR1 SGHRS and CDR2 YFSETQ come from the germline V gene. V lost 0 bases to trimming and J lost 6 bases, with 5 bases between them. TCRdb redid the calling of the RT-PCR reads with MiXCR, one entry per CDR3 protein. The table lists 500,000 to 550,000 distinct CDR3 sequences, approximately 7.3% of them singletons. This sample comprised PBMCs from blood, obtained roughly 24 months after vaccination. The clonotype originates from a man aged 45 to 75 who received an inactivated influenza vaccine. J is TRBJ2-3 and V is TRBV5-1, with unresolved D. CDR3 nucleotide sequence: TGCGCCAGCAGCTTGGTGGGGGATACGCAGTATTTT. This translates into CASSLVGDTQYF. The whole variable domain, remainder taken from reference TRBV5-1 and TRBJ2-3, is KAGVTQTPRYLIKTRGQQVTLSCSPISGHRSVSWYQQTPGQGLQFLFEYFSETQRNKGNFPGRFSGRQFSNSRSEMNVSTLELGDSALYLCASSLVGDTQYFGPGTRLTVL.